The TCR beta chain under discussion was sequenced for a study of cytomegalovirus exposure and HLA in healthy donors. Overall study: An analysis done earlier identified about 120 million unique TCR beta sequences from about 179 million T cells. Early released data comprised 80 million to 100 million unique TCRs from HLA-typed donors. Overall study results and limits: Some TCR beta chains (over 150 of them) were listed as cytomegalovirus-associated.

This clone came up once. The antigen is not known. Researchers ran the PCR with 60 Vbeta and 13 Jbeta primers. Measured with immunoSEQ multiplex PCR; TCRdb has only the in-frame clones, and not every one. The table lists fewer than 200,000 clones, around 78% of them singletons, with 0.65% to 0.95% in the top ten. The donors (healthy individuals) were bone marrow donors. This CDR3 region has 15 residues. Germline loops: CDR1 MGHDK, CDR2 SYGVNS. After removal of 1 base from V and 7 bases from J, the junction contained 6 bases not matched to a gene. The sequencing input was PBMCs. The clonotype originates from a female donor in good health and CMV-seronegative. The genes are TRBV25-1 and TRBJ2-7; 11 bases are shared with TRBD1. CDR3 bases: TGTGCCAGCAGTGAATTATGGACAGGGGGCGGGGAGCAGTACTTC. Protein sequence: CASSELWTGGGEQYF.